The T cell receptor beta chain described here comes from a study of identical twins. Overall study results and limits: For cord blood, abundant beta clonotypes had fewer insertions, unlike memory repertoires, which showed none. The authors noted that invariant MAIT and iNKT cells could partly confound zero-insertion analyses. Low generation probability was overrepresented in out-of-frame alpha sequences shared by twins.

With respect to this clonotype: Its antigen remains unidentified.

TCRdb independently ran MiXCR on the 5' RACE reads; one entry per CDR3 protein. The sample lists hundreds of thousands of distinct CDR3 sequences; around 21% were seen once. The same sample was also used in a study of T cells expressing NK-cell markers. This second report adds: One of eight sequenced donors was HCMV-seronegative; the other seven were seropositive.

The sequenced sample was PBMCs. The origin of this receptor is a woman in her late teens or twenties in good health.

The CDR3 loop reads CASSRTKRGSSTDTQYF. The DNA of the CDR3 is TGTGCCAGCAGCCGTACAAAGCGGGGGTCTAGCACAGATACGCAGTATTTT. The V call is TRBV11-2, the J call TRBJ2-3, with 8 bases aligning to TRBD2. The V gene end was trimmed by 5 bases and the J gene end by 0 bases; junction bases not matched to a gene: 10. CDR1 and CDR2 (germline): SGHAT, FQNNGV. The CDR3 extends over 17 amino acids. Drawing the rest from reference TRBV11-2 and TRBJ2-3, the complete variable domain is EAGVAQSPRYKIIEKRQSVAFWCNPISGHATLYWYQQILGQGPKLLIQFQNNGVVDDSQLPKDRFSAERLKGVDSTLKIQPAKLEDSAVYLCASSRTKRGSSTDTQYFGPGTRLTVL.